The 17 T cell receptor beta chains listed next were all sequenced from one sample in a study of OX40 agonist ivuxolimab in advanced cancers. Some clones are missing from TCRdb's copy, which holds only in-frame ones; the method was immunoSEQ multiplex PCR. The sample records roughly 26,000 clones, 60% to 80% being singletons. The sample in question was CD4+ or CD8+ T cells sorted from blood, obtained in a trial of the OX40 agonist ivuxolimab. These receptors all come from an adult with an advanced solid tumor such as melanoma, head and neck, liver or kidney cancer.

This chain uses TRBV13 with TRBJ2-1; D is perhaps TRBD1 (5 bases). The V end was cut by 1 base, the J end by 4 bases, with 8 bases between. The CDR3 spans 14 residues. Germline V lookup: CDR1 PRHDT, CDR2 FYEKMQ (reference sequence). The CDR3 protein is CASSLVTEYNEQFF. CDR3 DNA sequence: TGTGCCAGCAGCTTAGTGACAGAATACAATGAGCAGTTCTTC.

The CDR3 coding sequence is TGTGCCAGCAGCTCCGTCCCCTCCTACGAGCAGTACTTC. It translates to CASSSVPSYEQYF. V gene TRBV7-3 combines with J gene TRBJ2-7; no firm D call. The V gene lost 4 bases and the J gene lost 0 bases, with 7 bases spanning the gap. The length of the CDR3 is 13 residues. From germline, CDR1 is SGHTA and CDR2 FQGTGA. The whole variable domain, remainder taken from reference TRBV7-3 and TRBJ2-7, is GAGVSQTPSNKVTEKGKYVELRCDPISGHTALYWYRQSLGQGPEFLIYFQGTGAADDSGLPNDRFFAVRPEGSVSTLKIQRTERGDSAVYLCASSSVPSYEQYFGPGTRLTVT.

The chain uses TRBV5-1 and TRBJ2-2; 9 nucleotides match TRBD2. Per germline, CDR1 SGHRS and CDR2 YFSETQ. J gave up 6 bases and V 2 bases, and 5 bases lay outside the gene matches. This CDR3 has 15 residues. The DNA of the CDR3 is TGCGCCAGCAGCTTCGCTAGCGGGATGGCCGGGGAGCTGTTTTTT. Amino acid sequence: CASSFASGMAGELFF.

V usage is TRBV4-3 and J usage is TRBJ1-5; 7 bases match TRBD1. The CDR3 spans 15 residues. Germline V gene data show CDR1 as LGHNA and CDR2 as YSLEER. Trimming at V came to 0 bases and at J to 3 bases, leaving 2 bases not matched to a gene. CDR3 sequence reads: CASSQDRGDNQPQHF. CDR3 in DNA: TGCGCCAGCAGCCAAGACAGGGGGGACAATCAGCCCCAGCATTTT.

The rearrangement uses TRBV7-9 and TRBJ2-1, with D hard to call. Trimming left V 9 bases short and J 1 base short, with 10 bases between. The length of the CDR3 is 13 residues. Germline CDR1 SEHNR, CDR2 FQNEAQ (reference sequence). CDR3 DNA: TGTGCCAGTACCGGGCCTTCCTACAATGAGCAGTTCTTC. It yields the protein CASTGPSYNEQFF.

This clone was picked up one time. The chain has TRBV4-2 and TRBJ2-7; 8 bases fit TRBD1. Per the germline V gene, CDR1 is LGHNA and CDR2 is YNFKEQ. V was pared by 2 bases and J by 2 bases, with 5 bases of the junction left unmatched. This CDR3 spans 15 amino acids. CDR3 DNA sequence: TGTGCCAGCAGCCAATTTCCAGGGGGCACCTACGAGCAGTACTTC. Encoded protein: CASSQFPGGTYEQYF.

The genes are TRBV28 and TRBJ1-1; 7 nucleotides line up with TRBD1. CDR1 is MDHEN and CDR2 is SYDVKM in the germline V gene. V shed 1 base, J shed 4 bases, and the junction held 6 bases outside the gene matches. CDR3 size: 15 residues. This CDR3 reads CASSLSPGQATEAFF. In DNA form, the CDR3 reads TGTGCCAGCAGTTTATCCCCAGGACAGGCCACTGAAGCTTTCTTT.

The chain carries TRBV7-3 and TRBJ2-1; 11 nucleotides line up with TRBD1. The length of the CDR3 is 14 residues. Trimming removed 0 bases from V and 12 bases from J; junction bases left unmatched: 4. Germline lookup yields CDR1 SGHTA and CDR2 FQGTGA. The CDR3 spells CASSLTGTGGRQFF. The DNA for the CDR3 is TGTGCCAGCAGCTTAACAGGGACAGGGGGAAGGCAGTTCTTC.

The chain recombines TRBV4-3 with TRBJ2-1, with 7 bases that match TRBD1. The CDR3 length is 14 residues. Trimming at V came to 6 bases and at J to 7 bases, leaving 9 bases not matched to a gene. Germline V gene data show CDR1 as LGHNA and CDR2 as YSLEER. This CDR3 is CASSHRGLGNEQFF. The DNA for the CDR3 is TGCGCCAGCAGTCACAGGGGATTGGGGAATGAGCAGTTCTTC.

This clone was found many times. V is TRBV6-4 and J is TRBJ2-2; D tentatively reads TRBD1 or TRBD2 (5 bases each). Germline-derived CDR1 and CDR2 are MRHNA and SNTAGT. The CDR3 runs 16 residues. The V end was cut by 8 bases, the J end by 6 bases, with 22 bases between. CDR3 in DNA: TGTGCCAGCGGGGAGAATGCAGGGAAAGGTGCCGGGGAGCTGTTTTTT. Encoded protein: CASGENAGKGAGELFF.

The chain recombines TRBV7-8 with TRBJ2-1; D unclear. The CDR3 contains 13 residues. V lost 1 base and J lost 9, with 10 bases in between. Germline values: CDR1 SGHVS, CDR2 FQNEAQ. CDR3 DNA sequence: TGTGCCAGCAGCTTAGTCGGTAGCACTGAGCAGTTCTTC. Translation: CASSLVGSTEQFF.

This chain links TRBV10-1 with TRBJ2-7; 12 bases line up with TRBD1. Losses at the gene ends were 5 bases for V and 5 bases for J; bases not matched to a gene: 4. The V gene's germline CDR1 is WNHNN and CDR2 SYGVQD (reference sequence). This CDR3 spans 14 amino acids. The CDR3 spells CASSNRDRGHEQYF. Here the CDR3 DNA reads TGCGCCAGCAGTAACCGGGACAGGGGGCACGAGCAGTACTTC.

The chain joins TRBV9 to TRBJ1-5, with D possibly TRBD1 on 6 matching bases. The V end was cut by 3 bases, the J end by 10 bases, with 11 bases between. Germline CDR1 SGDLS, CDR2 YYNGEE. The CDR3 length is 12 residues. CDR3 bases: TGTGCCAGCAGCGGACAGGCTGGTCCCCAGCATTTT. Amino acid sequence: CASSGQAGPQHF.

V and J are TRBV4-1 and TRBJ2-5; no clear D. Between the trimmed V and J ends, which lost 1 base and 5 bases, there was a span of 8 bases. Germline CDR1 and CDR2: MGHRA and YSYEKL. The CDR3 loop spans 13 amino acids. The CDR3 loop reads CASSQGGLETQYF. In DNA form, the CDR3 reads TGCGCCAGCAGCCAAGGGGGTCTGGAGACCCAGTACTTC.

Concerning this clone: The junction differs from germline at one of its ends, possibly a read error. The chain is built from TRBV4-1 and TRBJ2-1, with 14 bases identical to TRBD2. The germline CDR1 and CDR2 sequences are MGHRA and YSYEKL. The CDR3 has 21 amino acids. CDR3 nucleotide sequence: TGCGCCAGCAGTCAAGAGATCGGACTAGCGGGGGGCCAAGTGACCGACAATGAGCAGTTCTTC. It codes for CASSQEIGLAGGQVTDNEQFF.

The chain recombines TRBV30 with TRBJ1-6; perhaps TRBD1 as D (6 bases). Germline CDR1 is GTSNPN and CDR2 is SVGIG (reference sequence). The CDR3 is 13 residues long. With 5 bases removed from V and 7 bases from J, the gap between germline ends came to 12 bases. The CDR3 nucleotides are TGTGCCTGGGACGGGGGCTCAAATTCACCCCTCCACTTT. It is translated as CAWDGGSNSPLHF.

V is TRBV6-6 and J is TRBJ2-7, with TRBD2 as a possible D gene (5 bases). Trimming removed 5 bases at V and 2 bases at J, with 16 bases between. This CDR3 has 15 residues. Germline V CDR1 and CDR2: MNHNY, SVGAGI (reference sequence). Here the CDR3 reads CASSGFSGRAYEQYF. The CDR3 DNA follows: TGTGCCAGCAGTGGGTTTTCCGGGCGGGCCTACGAGCAGTACTTC.